This T cell receptor (beta chain) stems from a study of T-cell reconstitution after alpha-beta-depleted transplantation in children. This clonotype was found a few times. The CDR3 has 15 residues. Germline CDR1 is SGHDN and CDR2 is FVKESK. Trimming left V 4 bases short and J 2 bases short, with 9 bases between. Unique molecular identifiers were built into the TCRbeta library. MiXCR, run by TCRdb on the PCR reads, gives a single entry per CDR3 protein. This sample has a few hundred thousand distinct CDR3 sequences, with roughly 9.5% found just once. The V call is TRBV14, the J call TRBJ2-6; TRBD1 is a possible D gene (6 bases). This specimen was PBMCs from the stem cell graft donor, taken from the stem cell graft. The receptor comes from a human donor who donated a stem cell graft to a child with SCID. The DNA of the CDR3 is TGTGCCAGCAGCCTCAAGGGGGCTGGGGCCAACGTCCTGACTTTC. Encoded protein: CASSLKGAGANVLTF.